The subject of this entry is one T cell receptor beta chain. Autoimmune disease history or systemic immunosuppression led to patients being barred. The record originates from a study of OX40 agonist ivuxolimab in advanced cancers. Background on the study: Antecedent anti-PD-1, anti-PD-L1 or anti-CTLA-4 therapy was permissible, with under 50% having received some.

The protocol was immunoSEQ multiplex PCR, while the TCRdb copy is restricted to in-frame clones and leaves out a portion. This table has about 67,000 clones, about 88% appearing once. Trimming left V 5 bases short and J 4 bases short, with 9 bases between. Germline CDR1 reads SGHAT; CDR2 reads FQNNGV. The CDR3 runs to 13 residues. The sample here was CD4+ or CD8+ T cells sorted from blood, taken in a trial of the OX40 agonist ivuxolimab. The receptor's source is an adult with an advanced solid tumor such as melanoma, head and neck, liver or kidney cancer. The rearrangement uses TRBV11-2 and TRBJ2-1; D not resolved. The CDR3, as DNA: TGTGCCAGCAGCCCCCAGAGATACAATGAGCAGTTCTTC. Encoded protein: CASSPQRYNEQFF.